Listed here are 27 T cell receptor beta chains from one sample, sequenced in a study of human T cells and chemical hapten exposure. Indicated time point: pre-sensitization, week 0. Treatment indicated: therapeutic diphenylcyclopropenone sensitization with weekly scalp DPC. One entry per CDR3 protein, called by TCRdb with MiXCR from the RACE reads. This sample has about 120,000 distinct CDR3 sequences, with about 13% found just once. Sample: whole blood, taken in connection with sensitization to the hapten diphenylcyclopropenone (DPC). These receptors all come from a woman between 18 and 29 years old with alopecia areata. Some clones in this sample may be carry-over from other donors' samples.

This clonotype has a count of ten or more. The J gene is TRBJ1-5, the V gene TRBV30; D gene unclear. The CDR3 sequence is 13 residues long. From germline, CDR1 is GTSNPN and CDR2 SVGIG (reference sequence). Between the trimmed V and J ends, which lost 0 bases and 4 bases, there was a span of 7 bases. DNA of the CDR3: TGTGCCTGGAGTGTAGAGGGAAATCAGCCCCAGCATTTT. Amino acid sequence: CAWSVEGNQPQHF.

The chain combines TRBV27 with TRBJ1-1; 9 bases fit TRBD1. The germline CDR1 and CDR2 sequences are MNHEY and SMNVEV (reference sequence). This CDR3 has 14 residues. The J segment lost 4 bases and the V segment lost 2 bases, leaving 2 bases of the junction unmatched. The CDR3 is CASSLDRGSTEAFF. CDR3 nucleotides: TGTGCCAGCAGTTTAGACAGGGGGAGCACTGAAGCTTTCTTT.

This clonotype was detected only a few times. This rearrangement joins TRBV2 to TRBJ1-5; possible D gene TRBD1, 6 bases. The length of the CDR3 is 15 residues. Deletions cut 4 bases from V and 10 bases from J, with 20 bases between. The germline V gene has CDR1 SNHLY and CDR2 FYNNEI. The CDR3: CASSGHGTTGFPQHF. The CDR3 DNA sequence: TGTGCCAGCAGTGGACATGGGACAACCGGGTTTCCCCAGCATTTT. The full variable domain, rest sourced from reference TRBV2 and TRBJ1-5, is EPEVTQTPSHQVTQMGQEVILRCVPISNHLYFYWYRQILGQKVEFLVSFYNNEISEKSEIFDDQFSVERPDGSNFTLKIRSTKLEDSAMYFCASSGHGTTGFPQHFGDGTRLSIL.

This rearrangement joins TRBV6-2 or TRBV6-3 to TRBJ1-4; D gene ambiguous. Germline V gene data show CDR1 as MNHEY and CDR2 as SVGEGT. V was trimmed by 6 bases and J by 3 bases, leaving 14 bases between them. This CDR3 is 15 amino acids long. CDR3 region: CASRSNARSNEKLFF. CDR3 nucleotide sequence: TGTGCCAGCAGATCCAACGCACGATCTAATGAAAAACTGTTTTTT.

This clonotype was counted ten times or more. In DNA, the CDR3 is TGTGCCAGCAGCTTAGGTGGTAGCGGGGGTCTCCTCAGCTCCTACAATGAGCAGTTCTTC. The encoded protein is CASSLGGSGGLLSSYNEQFF. V and J are TRBV11-2 and TRBJ2-1; 9 bases are a match to TRBD2. The CDR3 runs 20 residues. V lost 1 base and J lost 0; bases outside the gene matches: 13. In germline, CDR1 is SGHAT, CDR2 FQNNGV.

This clonotype was observed a handful of times. The chain combines TRBV7-8 with TRBJ2-7; TRBD2 aligns across 9 bases. V was clipped by 5 bases and J by 6 bases; unmatched bases: 17. CDR3 length: 17 amino acids. Germline CDR1 is SGHVS and CDR2 is FQNEAQ. CDR3 sequence reads: CASSPAGTSMAMGEQYF. In DNA, the CDR3 is TGTGCCAGCAGCCCAGCCGGGACTAGCATGGCCATGGGCGAGCAGTACTTC.

This clonotype was counted at least ten times. V usage is TRBV20-1 and J usage is TRBJ1-1; 8 bases line up with TRBD1. Germline trimming cut 6 bases from V and 3 bases from J; bases unmatched to any gene: 6. Per the germline V gene, CDR1 is DFQATT and CDR2 is SNEGSKA (reference sequence). The CDR3 totals 13 residues. Written as DNA, the CDR3 is TGCAGTGCCACCGGACAGGGCGACACTGAAGCTTTCTTT. Translating it yields CSATGQGDTEAFF.

This clonotype was counted only a few times. The chain recombines TRBV28 with TRBJ1-5, with no clear D. This CDR3 has 13 amino acids. The V end lost 7 bases, the J end lost 1 base, and 8 bases lay between the germline ends. Per the germline V gene, CDR1 is MDHEN and CDR2 is SYDVKM. The CDR3 DNA reads TGTGCCAGCACCCCGGGGAGCAATCAGCCCCAGCATTTT. This encodes CASTPGSNQPQHF.

This clonotype has just a few counts. This chain connects TRBV7-7 to TRBJ2-2; TRBD1 agrees at 9 bases. J lost 3 bases, V lost 5 bases, and 4 bases had no gene match. The CDR3 is 15 residues long. The germline CDR1 and CDR2 sequences are SSHAT and FNYEAQ (reference sequence). The CDR3 region has the DNA TGTGCCAGCAGCCAAAACAGGGGGCACACCGGGGAGCTGTTTTTT. Protein product: CASSQNRGHTGELFF.

This clonotype was seen a few times. This rearrangement joins TRBV6-5 to TRBJ1-1; the match to TRBD1 covers 8 bases. J gave up 0 bases and V 7 bases, and 7 bases lay outside the gene matches. Looked up from germline, CDR1 is MNHEY and CDR2 is SVGAGI. This CDR3 comprises 15 residues. CDR3: CASNRDRSVNTEAFF. As DNA, the CDR3 is TGTGCCAGCAATCGGGACAGGTCTGTGAACACTGAAGCTTTCTTT.

This clonotype was counted between two and nine times. V usage is TRBV10-1 and J usage is TRBJ2-3, with 9 bases fitting TRBD2. CDR1 is WNHNN, CDR2 SYGVQD, per germline (reference sequence). Trimming at V came to 2 bases and at J to 6 bases, leaving 12 bases not matched to a gene. This CDR3 region has 17 residues. CDR3 nucleotide sequence: TGCGCCAGCAGTGAGGCCCTCGGGGCGGGGGGGCCTGATACGCAGTATTTT. This codes for CASSEALGAGGPDTQYF.

This clonotype appeared many times. V and J are TRBV7-6 and TRBJ1-6; D gene ambiguous. Germline CDR1 SGHVS, CDR2 FNYEAQ. Trimming removed 6 bases from V and 10 bases from J, with 13 bases in between. This CDR3 has 13 residues. The CDR3: CASSSNGNSPLHF. The CDR3, as DNA: TGTGCCAGCAGTTCAAATGGGAACTCACCCCTCCACTTT.

This clonotype occurred a few times. The V call is TRBV7-9, the J call TRBJ2-3; D gene ambiguous. The CDR3 has 13 amino acids. Trimming cost V 5 bases and J 2 bases, with 8 bases left between them. Germline assignment: CDR1 SEHNR and CDR2 FQNEAQ (reference sequence). CDR3 loop: CASSQSLTDTQYF. As DNA, the CDR3 is TGTGCCAGCAGCCAATCCCTCACAGATACGCAGTATTTT.

CDR3 sequence reads: CASSLARGLAANTGELFF. In DNA, the CDR3 is TGTGCCAGCAGCTTAGCCAGGGGACTAGCGGCCAACACCGGGGAGCTGTTTTTT. V gene TRBV11-3 combines with J gene TRBJ2-2, with 11 bases lining up with TRBD2. The CDR3 contains 18 residues. From germline, CDR1 is SGHNT and CDR2 YENEEA. Germline trimming cut 1 base from V and 2 bases from J; bases unmatched to any gene: 6.

This clonotype was seen a handful of times. This chain connects TRBV15 to TRBJ2-7; D uncertain. V was trimmed by 2 bases and J by 0 bases, leaving 11 bases between them. Germline assignment: CDR1 LNHNV and CDR2 YYDKDF (reference sequence). CDR3 length: 15 residues. The CDR3, as DNA: TGTGCCACCAGCAGACCTGTTGACGGCTCCTACGAGCAGTACTTC. Its protein is CATSRPVDGSYEQYF. Full variable domain (remainder filled in from reference TRBV15 and TRBJ2-7): DAMVIQNPRYQVTQFGKPVTLSCSQTLNHNVMYWYQQKSSQAPKLLFHYYDKDFNNEADTPDNFQSRRPNTSFCFLDIRSPGLGDTAMYLCATSRPVDGSYEQYFGPGTRLTVT.

In this sample, this clonotype turned up many times. The chain links TRBV29-1 to TRBJ2-1; the D gene is possibly TRBD1 (5 bases). Trimming removed 7 bases from V and 3 bases from J, with 7 bases in between. This CDR3 spans 11 amino acids. Germline V lookup: CDR1 SQVTM, CDR2 ANQGSEA. The CDR3 loop reads CSATVYNEQFF. In nucleotides, the CDR3 is TGCAGCGCGACAGTCTACAATGAGCAGTTCTTC.

This clonotype was counted ten times or more. V and J are TRBV25-1 and TRBJ1-6; TRBD1 might be the D (5 bases). CDR3 length: 15 residues. V was shortened by 2 bases and J by 7 bases, with 12 bases between the two germline ends. Germline values: CDR1 MGHDK, CDR2 SYGVNS. The CDR3, as DNA: TGTGCCAGCAGTGAAATACGGGGGGAGAATTCACCCCTCCACTTT. Residues: CASSEIRGENSPLHF.

This clonotype was seen more than once but under ten times. The V and J genes are TRBV4-1 and TRBJ2-3, with 7 bases fitting TRBD2. The CDR3 is 15 residues long. The ends lost 8 bases at V and 0 bases at J; junction bases unmatched: 8. Germline V CDR1 and CDR2: MGHRA, YSYEKL. DNA for the CDR3: TGCGCCAGCTCCCCTAGCGGACATAGCACAGATACGCAGTATTTT. This codes for CASSPSGHSTDTQYF.

This clonotype was observed a few times. The chain employs TRBV20-1 and TRBJ2-3; 10 nucleotides align to TRBD2. The CDR3 sequence is 15 residues long. V lost 3 bases, J lost 2 bases, and 5 bases stayed unmatched. Per the germline V gene, CDR1 is DFQATT and CDR2 is SNEGSKA (reference sequence). The DNA for the CDR3 is TGCAGTGCTAGCTTACTAGCGGGACTCACAGATACGCAGTATTTT. It encodes CSASLLAGLTDTQYF.

This clonotype has a handful of counts. CDR3 in DNA: TGTGCCAGTAGGCCCGACAGTAGGGATGGCTACACCTTC. It codes for CASRPDSRDGYTF. This sequence joins TRBV19 and TRBJ1-2, with a tentative D call TRBD1 (5 bases). The CDR3 consists of 13 residues. Germline V gene data show CDR1 as LNHDA and CDR2 as SQIVND (reference sequence). V lost 6 bases to trimming and J lost 6 bases, with 14 bases between them.

This clonotype was detected a few times. This chain joins TRBV7-2 and TRBJ2-5, with 7 bases aligning to TRBD2. In germline, CDR1 is SGHTA, CDR2 FQGNSA. J lost 3 bases, V lost 1 base, and 8 bases had no gene match. The CDR3 runs to 16 residues. The CDR3: CASSLVISGGEETQYF. CDR3 DNA: TGTGCCAGCAGCTTAGTGATATCGGGGGGTGAAGAGACCCAGTACTTC.

The chain recombines TRBV10-3 with TRBJ2-3, with D perhaps TRBD1 or TRBD2 (6 bases each). The CDR3 is 14 amino acids. Germline CDR1 and CDR2: ENHRY and SYGVKD. V lost 4 bases and J 3 bases, leaving 11 bases between the germline ends. This CDR3 reads CAISGGATTDTQYF. The CDR3 nucleotides are TGTGCCATCAGTGGGGGGGCGACTACAGATACGCAGTATTTT.

This clonotype was counted between two and nine times. The chain is built from TRBV5-5 and TRBJ2-5, with D maybe TRBD2 (6 bases). Germline CDR1 is SGHKS and CDR2 is YYEKEE (reference sequence). Trimming took off 4 bases at V and 4 bases at J, with 20 bases between the two ends. The CDR3 has 16 residues. DNA for the CDR3: TGTGCCAGCAGCCTCCGGCGGGGTAGAGAGGGAGAGACCCAGTACTTC. Amino acids: CASSLRRGREGETQYF.

This clonotype was counted only a few times. V and J are TRBV5-4 and TRBJ2-1, with a possible D match to TRBD1 (6 bases). The length of the CDR3 is 16 residues. CDR1 is SGHNT and CDR2 is YYREEE in the germline V gene (reference sequence). V lost 4 bases, J lost 0 bases, and 14 bases lay in between. CDR3 nucleotides: TGTGCCAGCAGCCGGGAAGTGGACAGCTCCTACAATGAGCAGTTCTTC. It specifies CASSREVDSSYNEQFF. Full variable domain (remainder filled in from reference TRBV5-4 and TRBJ2-1): ETGVTQSPTHLIKTRGQQVTLRCSSQSGHNTVSWYQQALGQGPQFIFQYYREEENGRGNFPPRFSGLQFPNYSSELNVNALELDDSALYLCASSREVDSSYNEQFFGPGTRLTVL.

In its sample, this clonotype was seen a few times. The chain uses TRBV28 and TRBJ2-2, with D possibly TRBD1 on 6 matching bases. V was shortened by 4 bases and J by 1 base, with 13 bases between the two germline ends. This CDR3 has 16 residues. CDR1 and CDR2 (germline): MDHEN, SYDVKM. This CDR3 is CASSSPWTENTGELFF. The CDR3 region has the DNA TGTGCCAGCAGTTCTCCATGGACAGAGAACACCGGGGAGCTGTTTTTT.

This clonotype has more than one count but fewer than ten. V gene TRBV30 combines with J gene TRBJ1-2; D gene uncertain. This CDR3 region has 11 residues. Germline loops: CDR1 GTSNPN, CDR2 SVGIG (reference sequence). The ends were cut back, 2 bases at V and 6 bases at J, with 7 bases in the middle. The chain's CDR3 is CAWSRVDGYTF. In DNA, the CDR3 is TGTGCCTGGAGTCGGGTGGATGGCTACACCTTC.

This clonotype has just a few counts. The chain recombines TRBV27 with TRBJ1-2; D not resolved. The V gene's germline CDR1 is MNHEY and CDR2 SMNVEV (reference sequence). V lost 0 bases and J 4 bases, leaving 9 bases between the germline ends. CDR3 size: 14 residues. This chain's CDR3 is CASSLSTSLYGYTF. CDR3 bases: TGTGCCAGCAGTTTATCGACCAGCCTCTATGGCTACACCTTC.